The 13 T cell receptor beta chains listed next were all sequenced from one sample in a study of blood T cell repertoires in COVID-19. The method was immunoSEQ multiplex PCR; TCRdb's version includes in-frame clones alone and lacks a portion of them. The table has around 170,000 clones, just over 85% seen once. Material: peripheral blood. Source of these receptors: a man over 45 with active or convalescent COVID-19.

The chain combines TRBV7-7 with TRBJ2-5; D call uncertain. CDR3 size: 15 residues. The germline V and J ends were trimmed by 4 bases and 1 base, with 13 bases remaining between them. In germline, CDR1 is SSHAT, CDR2 FNYEAQ (reference sequence). The CDR3 DNA sequence: TGTGCCAGCAGCTCCCTTTCCGGAGCCCAAGAGACCCAGTACTTC. Its protein product is CASSSLSGAQETQYF. Based on the CDR3 plus reference TRBV7-7 and TRBJ2-5, the full variable domain is GAGVSQSPRYKVTKRGQDVTLRCDPISSHATLYWYQQALGQGPEFLTYFNYEAQPDKSGLPSDRFSAERPEGSISTLTIQRTEQRDSAMYRCASSSLSGAQETQYFGPGTRLLVL.

The chain joins TRBV2 to TRBJ2-5, with 11 positions matching TRBD2. The V and J ends lost 5 bases and 1 base, in that order; junction bases with no gene match: 6. This CDR3 has 16 amino acids. From germline, CDR1 is SNHLY and CDR2 FYNNEI. The CDR3 DNA reads as TGTGCCAGCAGTCTAAGACTAGCGGGATCCCAAGAGACCCAGTACTTC. It is translated as CASSLRLAGSQETQYF.

J is TRBJ1-1 and V is TRBV15; D is ambiguous. Germline CDR1 reads LNHNV; CDR2 reads YYDKDF (reference sequence). Trimming stripped 0 bases from V and 4 bases from J, with 9 bases between. The CDR3 runs 14 residues. The CDR3 spells CATSRDSRSTEAFF. In DNA form, the CDR3 reads TGTGCCACCAGCAGAGATTCCAGAAGCACTGAAGCTTTCTTT.

This clone was seen a few times. The V and J genes are TRBV6-5 and TRBJ2-7; no definite D call. The V gene's germline CDR1 is MNHEY and CDR2 SVGAGI. This CDR3 comprises 12 residues. Trimming pared 8 bases from V and 6 bases from J, leaving 14 bases between. In DNA form, the CDR3 reads TGTGCCAGCGAGTCTTCCGGCGGCGAGCAGTACTTC. Its protein product is CASESSGGEQYF.

The rearrangement joins TRBV7-3 to TRBJ2-2, with D uncertain. Trimming took 5 bases from V and 1 from J, leaving 5 bases between them. The CDR3 sequence is 13 residues long. Germline V gene lookup returns CDR1 SGHTA and CDR2 FQGTGA. This CDR3 is CASSLLNTGELFF. For the CDR3, the DNA is TGTGCCAGCAGCCTATTGAACACCGGGGAGCTGTTTTTT. Looking up the rest from reference TRBV7-3 and TRBJ2-2 gives the full variable domain: GAGVSQTPSNKVTEKGKYVELRCDPISGHTALYWYRQSLGQGPEFLIYFQGTGAADDSGLPNDRFFAVRPEGSVSTLKIQRTERGDSAVYLCASSLLNTGELFFGEGSRLTVL.

This clone was found a few times. The V and J genes are TRBV7-9 and TRBJ2-7; D call uncertain. The CDR3 is 15 amino acids. Germline CDR1 reads SEHNR; CDR2 reads FQNEAQ (reference sequence). Trimming shortened V by 1 base and J by 0 bases, and 10 bases separated the two germline ends. CDR3 DNA sequence: TGTGCCAGCAGCTTAGTAGCATTAAGCTCCTACGAGCAGTACTTC. Residues: CASSLVALSSYEQYF.

The CDR3 sequence: CAWSPLGGGRKLFF. Here the CDR3 DNA reads TGTGCCTGGAGCCCCCTCGGGGGGGGGAGGAAGCTGTTTTTT. The chain links TRBV30 to TRBJ2-2; 8 bases fit TRBD2. The CDR3 totals 14 residues. J gave up 12 bases and V 3 bases, and 12 bases lay outside the gene matches. Germline CDR1 GTSNPN, CDR2 SVGIG (reference sequence).

This chain connects TRBV18 to TRBJ1-3; D uncertain. Germline CDR1 reads KGHSH; CDR2 reads LQKENI. CDR3 size: 16 residues. V was clipped by 4 bases and J by 0 bases, with 13 bases between them. CDR3 region: CASSQSRSDSGNTIYF. As DNA, the CDR3 is TGTGCCAGCTCACAAAGTCGCAGTGACTCTGGAAACACCATATATTTT.

The chain uses TRBV24-1 and TRBJ2-1, with TRBD2 matching 9 bases. Germline loops: CDR1 KGHDR, CDR2 SFDVKD. There are 17 residues in the CDR3. V was clipped by 1 base and J by 5 bases; unmatched bases: 8. In DNA form, the CDR3 reads TGTGCCACCAGTGATTTAGGCCCTAGCGGGAATGACAATGAGCAGTTCTTC. Amino acid sequence: CATSDLGPSGNDNEQFF.

The J gene is TRBJ1-1, the V gene TRBV11-2, with a tentative D call TRBD1 (5 bases). CDR1 and CDR2 (germline): SGHAT, FQNNGV. The CDR3 runs 18 residues. V lost 0 bases to trimming and J lost 2 bases, with 19 bases between them. CDR3 amino acids: CASSLDYRVGGINTEAFF. CDR3 sequence (DNA): TGTGCCAGCAGCTTAGACTACCGGGTCGGGGGTATAAACACTGAAGCTTTCTTT.

This rearrangement joins TRBV7-6 to TRBJ1-4, with TRBD1 identical over 9 bases. CDR3 length equals 15 residues. The junction had 3 bases not matched to a gene; V was cut back by 5 bases and J by 2 bases. In germline, CDR1 is SGHVS, CDR2 FNYEAQ. The CDR3 DNA reads TGTGCCAGCAGCCGACAGGGGGGGACTAATGAAAAACTGTTTTTT. Amino acid sequence: CASSRQGGTNEKLFF.

The chain couples TRBV6-1 to TRBJ1-1; TRBD1 aligns across 8 bases. Germline CDR1 is MNHNS and CDR2 is SASEGT. The junction had 5 bases not matched to a gene; V was cut back by 0 bases and J by 2 bases. The CDR3 runs 16 residues. In DNA form, the CDR3 reads TGTGCCAGCAGTGAAGCGGCAGGGGGCGGAAACACTGAAGCTTTCTTT. Amino acid sequence: CASSEAAGGGNTEAFF.

This sequence joins TRBV12-3 or TRBV12-4 and TRBJ2-7; D is uncertain. Trimming pared 5 bases from V and 6 bases from J, leaving 8 bases between. The CDR3 has 11 amino acids. The CDR3 is CASSLTVEQYF. The CDR3 nucleotides are TGTGCCAGCAGTCTAACAGTCGAGCAGTACTTC.